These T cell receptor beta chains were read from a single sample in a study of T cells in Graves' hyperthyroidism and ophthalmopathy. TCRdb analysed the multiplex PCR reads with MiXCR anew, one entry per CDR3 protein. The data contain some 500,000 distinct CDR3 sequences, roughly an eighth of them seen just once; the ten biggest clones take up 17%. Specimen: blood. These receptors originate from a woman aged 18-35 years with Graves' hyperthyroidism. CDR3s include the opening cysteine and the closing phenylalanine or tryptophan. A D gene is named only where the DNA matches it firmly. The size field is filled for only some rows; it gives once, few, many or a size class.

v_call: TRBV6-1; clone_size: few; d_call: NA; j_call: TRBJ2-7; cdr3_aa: CASTKWGLSSSYEQYF; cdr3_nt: TGTGCCAGCACTAAGTGGGGGCTTTCGAGCTCCTACGAGCAGTACTTC
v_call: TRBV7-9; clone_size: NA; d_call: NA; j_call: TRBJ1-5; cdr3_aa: CASNQGFGQPQHF; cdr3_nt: TGTGCCAGCAATCAGGGATTCGGGCAGCCCCAGCATTTT
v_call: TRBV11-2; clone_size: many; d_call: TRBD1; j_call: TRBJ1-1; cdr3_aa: CASSGDRGRRTEAFF; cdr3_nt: TGTGCCAGCAGCGGAGACAGGGGGCGACGGACTGAAGCTTTCTTT
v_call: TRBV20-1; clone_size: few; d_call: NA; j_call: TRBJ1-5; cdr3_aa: CSAPRDSNQPQHF; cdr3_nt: TGCAGTGCTCCAAGGGATAGCAATCAGCCCCAGCATTTT
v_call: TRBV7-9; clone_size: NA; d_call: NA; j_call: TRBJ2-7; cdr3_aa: CASSHGSLSYEQYF; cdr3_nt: TGTGCCAGCAGCCACGGGTCCCTTTCCTACGAGCAGTACTTC
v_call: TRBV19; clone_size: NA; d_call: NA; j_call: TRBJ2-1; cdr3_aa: CASSMRGQYNEQFF; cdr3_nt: TGTGCCAGTAGTATGCGGGGCCAATACAATGAGCAGTTCTTC
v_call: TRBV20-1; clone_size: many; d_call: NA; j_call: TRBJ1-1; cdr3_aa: CSGTLVMNTEAFF; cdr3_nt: TGCAGCGGGACCTTAGTGATGAACACTGAAGCTTTCTTT
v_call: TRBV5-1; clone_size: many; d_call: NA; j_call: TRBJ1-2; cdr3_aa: CASSLESAQSGYTF; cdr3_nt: TGCGCCAGCAGCTTGGAATCAGCGCAGAGTGGCTACACCTTC
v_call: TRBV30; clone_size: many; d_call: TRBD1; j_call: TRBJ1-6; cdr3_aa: CAWRDRVDSPLHF; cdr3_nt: TGTGCCTGGAGGGACAGGGTAGATTCACCCCTCCACTTT
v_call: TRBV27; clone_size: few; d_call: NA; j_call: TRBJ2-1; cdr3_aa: CVSYSSGSNEQFF; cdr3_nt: TGTGTCAGCTATTCTTCGGGGAGCAATGAGCAGTTCTTC
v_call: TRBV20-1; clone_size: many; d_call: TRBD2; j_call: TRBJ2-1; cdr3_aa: CSAPGTSGSYNEQFF; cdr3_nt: TGCAGTGCGCCAGGGACTAGCGGGAGCTACAATGAGCAGTTCTTC
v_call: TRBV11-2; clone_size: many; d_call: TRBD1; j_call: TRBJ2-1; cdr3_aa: CASSLNTGVHEQFF; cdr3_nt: TGTGCCAGCAGCTTAAACACAGGGGTCCATGAGCAGTTCTTC
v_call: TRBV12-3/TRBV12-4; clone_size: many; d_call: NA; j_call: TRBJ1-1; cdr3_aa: CASSSGGPSGNTEAFF; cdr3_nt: TGTGCCAGCAGTTCCGGAGGGCCCTCGGGGAACACTGAAGCTTTCTTT
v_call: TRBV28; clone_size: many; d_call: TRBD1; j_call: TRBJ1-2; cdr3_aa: CASSPTVRTGVGYTF; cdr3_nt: TGTGCCAGCAGTCCTACCGTCCGGACAGGGGTCGGCTACACCTTC
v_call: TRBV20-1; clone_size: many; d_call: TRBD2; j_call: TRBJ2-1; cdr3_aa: CSALRTSGPNEQFF; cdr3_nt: TGCAGTGCTCTTCGGACTAGCGGCCCCAATGAGCAGTTCTTC
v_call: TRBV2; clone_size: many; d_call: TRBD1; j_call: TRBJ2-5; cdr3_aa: CASSGRDRGKETQYF; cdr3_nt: TGTGCCAGCAGTGGAAGGGACAGGGGGAAGGAGACCCAGTACTTC
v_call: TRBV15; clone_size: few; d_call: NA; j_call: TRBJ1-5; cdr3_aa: CATSRDPGHQPQHF; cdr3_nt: TGTGCCACCAGCAGAGACCCAGGGCATCAGCCCCAGCATTTT
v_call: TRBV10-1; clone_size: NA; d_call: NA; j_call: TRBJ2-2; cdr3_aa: CASSDPVDRRTGELFF; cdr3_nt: TGCGCCAGCAGTGACCCCGTGGACCGCCGCACCGGGGAGCTGTTTTTT
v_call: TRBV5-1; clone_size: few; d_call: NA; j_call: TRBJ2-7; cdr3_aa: CASSQTARDEQYF; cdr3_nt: TGCGCCAGCAGCCAGACAGCCCGGGACGAGCAGTACTTC
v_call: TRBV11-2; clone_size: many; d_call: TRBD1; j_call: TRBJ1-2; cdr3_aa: CASSAGQSYGYTF; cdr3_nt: TGTGCCAGCAGCGCGGGACAGTCATATGGCTACACCTTC
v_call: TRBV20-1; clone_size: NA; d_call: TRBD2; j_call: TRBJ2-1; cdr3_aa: CSAIFMREAYSYNEQFF; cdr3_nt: TGCAGTGCTATATTTATGCGGGAGGCATACTCCTACAATGAGCAGTTCTTC
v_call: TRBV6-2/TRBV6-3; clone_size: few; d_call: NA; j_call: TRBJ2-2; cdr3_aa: CASSHRPGRTGELFF; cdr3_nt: TGTGCCAGCTCCCACCGGCCGGGTAGGACCGGGGAGCTGTTTTTT
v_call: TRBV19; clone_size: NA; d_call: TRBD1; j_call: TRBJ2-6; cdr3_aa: CASRLRGTSGANVLTF; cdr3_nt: TGTGCCAGCAGGCTCAGGGGGACCTCTGGGGCCAACGTCCTGACTTTC
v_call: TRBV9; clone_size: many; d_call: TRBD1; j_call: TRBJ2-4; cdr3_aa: CASSVEGAGKNIQYF; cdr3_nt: TGTGCCAGCAGCGTAGAGGGGGCGGGCAAAAACATTCAGTACTTC
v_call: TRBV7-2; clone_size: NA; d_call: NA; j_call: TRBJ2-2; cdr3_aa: CASSLGTTPNTGELFF; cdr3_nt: TGTGCCAGCAGCTTAGGGACAACTCCGAACACCGGGGAGCTGTTTTTT
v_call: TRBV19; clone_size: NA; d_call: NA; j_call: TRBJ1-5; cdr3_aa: CASSSGRIKSNQPQHF; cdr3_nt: TGTGCCAGTAGTAGCGGACGGATTAAGAGCAATCAGCCCCAGCATTTT
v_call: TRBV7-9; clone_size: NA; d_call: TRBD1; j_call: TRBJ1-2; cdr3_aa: CASSLRDRGLSGYGYTF; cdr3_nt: TGTGCCAGCAGCCTCCGGGACAGGGGGCTCTCCGGCTATGGCTACACCTTC
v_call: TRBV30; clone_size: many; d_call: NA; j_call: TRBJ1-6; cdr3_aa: CACKKPATLVSPLHF; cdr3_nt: TGTGCCTGCAAGAAGCCGGCCACCCTGGTTTCACCCCTCCACTTT
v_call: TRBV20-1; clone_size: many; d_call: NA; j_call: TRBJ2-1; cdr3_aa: CSATGAGGSNTRENEQFF; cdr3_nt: TGCAGTGCTACGGGGGCAGGGGGGTCCAATACTAGGGAGAATGAGCAGTTCTTC
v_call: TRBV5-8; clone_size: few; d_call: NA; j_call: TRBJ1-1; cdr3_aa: CASSLSTGYTEAFF; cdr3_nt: TGTGCCAGCAGCCTAAGCACAGGGTATACTGAAGCTTTCTTT
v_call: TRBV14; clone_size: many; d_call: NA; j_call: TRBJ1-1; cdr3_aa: CASSQMAGTLTEAFF; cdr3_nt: TGTGCCAGCAGCCAGATGGCCGGGACGCTGACTGAAGCTTTCTTT
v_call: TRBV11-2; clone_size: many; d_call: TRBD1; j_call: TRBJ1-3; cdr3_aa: CASTNRDRVAGNTIYF; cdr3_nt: TGTGCCAGCACCAACCGGGACAGGGTAGCTGGAAACACCATATATTTT
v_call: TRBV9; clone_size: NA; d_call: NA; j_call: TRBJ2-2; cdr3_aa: CASSVGQVVDTGELFF; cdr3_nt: TGTGCCAGCAGCGTAGGGCAGGTCGTCGACACCGGGGAGCTGTTTTTT
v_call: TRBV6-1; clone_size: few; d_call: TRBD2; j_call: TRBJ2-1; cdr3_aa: CASSSPTSGSQFF; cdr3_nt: TGTGCCAGCAGTTCTCCTACTAGCGGGAGTCAGTTCTTC
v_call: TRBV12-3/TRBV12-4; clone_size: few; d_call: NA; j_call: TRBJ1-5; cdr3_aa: CASSFGILENQPQHF; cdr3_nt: TGTGCCAGCAGTTTCGGGATTCTAGAGAATCAGCCCCAGCATTTT
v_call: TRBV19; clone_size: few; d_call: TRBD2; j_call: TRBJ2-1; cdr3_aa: CASIPTSGLDNEQFF; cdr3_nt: TGTGCCAGTATTCCGACTAGCGGGCTAGACAATGAGCAGTTCTTC
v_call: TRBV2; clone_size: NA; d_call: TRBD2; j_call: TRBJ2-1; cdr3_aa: CASSETSGSGEQFF; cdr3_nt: TGTGCCAGCAGTGAAACTAGCGGGAGTGGTGAGCAGTTCTTC
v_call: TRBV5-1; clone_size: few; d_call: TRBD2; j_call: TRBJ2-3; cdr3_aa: CASRPTSGRAGTQYF; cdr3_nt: TGCGCCAGCAGACCGACTAGCGGGAGGGCGGGGACGCAGTATTTT
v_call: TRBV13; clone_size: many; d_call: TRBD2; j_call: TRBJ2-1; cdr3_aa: CASSLGPGAGGPEEQFF; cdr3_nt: TGTGCCAGCAGCTTAGGGCCAGGAGCGGGAGGGCCTGAAGAGCAGTTCTTC
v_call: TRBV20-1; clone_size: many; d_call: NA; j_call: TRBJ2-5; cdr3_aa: CSARDLGTRAKIETQYF; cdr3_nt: TGCAGTGCTAGAGATCTGGGGACACGGGCCAAGATTGAGACCCAGTACTTC
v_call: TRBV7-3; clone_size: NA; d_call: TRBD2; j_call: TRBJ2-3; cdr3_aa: CASSYRGRVIDTQYF; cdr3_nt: TGTGCCAGCAGCTACCGCGGGAGGGTAATAGATACGCAGTATTTT
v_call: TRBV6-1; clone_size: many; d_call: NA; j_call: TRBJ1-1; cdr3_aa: CASRAQRNTEAFF; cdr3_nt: TGTGCCAGCAGAGCCCAGAGGAACACTGAAGCTTTCTTT
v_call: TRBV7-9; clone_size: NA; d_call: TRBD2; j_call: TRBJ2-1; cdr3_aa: CASSLLTSGNLYNEQFF; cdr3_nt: TGTGCCAGCAGCTTATTGACTAGCGGGAACCTCTACAATGAGCAGTTCTTC
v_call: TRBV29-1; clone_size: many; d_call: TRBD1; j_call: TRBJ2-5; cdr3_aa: CSGGQGGQETQYF; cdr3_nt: TGCAGCGGCGGACAGGGCGGCCAAGAGACCCAGTACTTC
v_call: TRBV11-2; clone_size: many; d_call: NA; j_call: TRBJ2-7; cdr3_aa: CASSSRPVGGEQYF; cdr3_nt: TGTGCCAGCAGCTCCAGACCCGTGGGGGGCGAGCAGTACTTC
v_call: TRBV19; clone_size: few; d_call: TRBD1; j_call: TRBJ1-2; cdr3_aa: CASKVAGGIYGYTF; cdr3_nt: TGTGCCAGTAAAGTTGCAGGGGGGATCTATGGCTACACCTTC
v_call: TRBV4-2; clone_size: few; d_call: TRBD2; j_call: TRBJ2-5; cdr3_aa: CASSQDWSSGKIWETQYF; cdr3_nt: TGTGCCAGCAGCCAAGATTGGTCTAGCGGGAAAATATGGGAGACCCAGTACTTC
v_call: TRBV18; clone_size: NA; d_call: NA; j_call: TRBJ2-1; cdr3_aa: CASSGVSYEQFF; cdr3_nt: TGTGCCAGCTCAGGAGTCAGCTATGAGCAGTTCTTC
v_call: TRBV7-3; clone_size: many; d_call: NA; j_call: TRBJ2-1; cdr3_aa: CASSQNSGSSYNEQFF; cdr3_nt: TGTGCCAGCAGTCAAAATAGCGGCAGCTCCTACAATGAGCAGTTCTTC
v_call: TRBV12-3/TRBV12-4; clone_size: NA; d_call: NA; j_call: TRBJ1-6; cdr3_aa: CASSLGRVGLHF; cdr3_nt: TGTGCCAGCAGTTTGGGCAGGGTGGGCCTCCACTTT
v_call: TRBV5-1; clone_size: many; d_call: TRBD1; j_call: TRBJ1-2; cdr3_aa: CASRQQGDGYTF; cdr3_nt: TGCGCCAGCAGGCAACAGGGGGATGGCTACACCTTC
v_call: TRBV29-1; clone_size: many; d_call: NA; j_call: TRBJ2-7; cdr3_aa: CSVERGNGEQYF; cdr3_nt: TGCAGCGTTGAGCGGGGAAACGGAGAGCAGTACTTC
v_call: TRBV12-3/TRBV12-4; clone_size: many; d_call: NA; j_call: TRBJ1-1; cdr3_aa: CASSPTGKGNTEAFF; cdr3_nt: TGTGCCAGCAGCCCAACAGGAAAAGGGAACACTGAAGCTTTCTTT
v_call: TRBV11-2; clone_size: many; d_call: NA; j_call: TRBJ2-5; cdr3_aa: CASSLGGPQYF; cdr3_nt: TGTGCCAGCAGTCTAGGCGGCCCCCAGTACTTC
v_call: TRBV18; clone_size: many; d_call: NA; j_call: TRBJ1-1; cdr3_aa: CASSPSGHREAFF; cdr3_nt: TGTGCCAGCTCACCCTCGGGACACCGTGAAGCTTTCTTT
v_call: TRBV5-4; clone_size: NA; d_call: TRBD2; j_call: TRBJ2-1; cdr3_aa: CASTRTGGSYNEQFF; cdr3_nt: TGTGCCTCCACCCGCACGGGAGGGTCCTACAATGAGCAGTTCTTC
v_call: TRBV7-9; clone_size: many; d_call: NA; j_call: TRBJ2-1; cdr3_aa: CASRRVGGRDNEQFF; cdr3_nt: TGTGCCAGCCGCCGGGTCGGGGGCAGGGACAATGAGCAGTTCTTC
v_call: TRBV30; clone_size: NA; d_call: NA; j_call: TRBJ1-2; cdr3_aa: CAWSVRGPQRESYGYTF; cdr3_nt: TGTGCCTGGAGTGTTAGGGGCCCCCAGCGTGAGTCGTATGGCTACACCTTC
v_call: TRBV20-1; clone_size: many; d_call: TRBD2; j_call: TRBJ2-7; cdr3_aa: CSASSSGSYEQYF; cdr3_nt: TGCAGTGCTAGTTCGAGCGGGAGCTACGAGCAGTACTTC
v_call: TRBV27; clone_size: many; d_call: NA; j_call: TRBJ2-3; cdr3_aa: CASRPGRSGTDTQYF; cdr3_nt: TGTGCCAGCAGACCGGGACGGTCCGGCACAGATACGCAGTATTTT